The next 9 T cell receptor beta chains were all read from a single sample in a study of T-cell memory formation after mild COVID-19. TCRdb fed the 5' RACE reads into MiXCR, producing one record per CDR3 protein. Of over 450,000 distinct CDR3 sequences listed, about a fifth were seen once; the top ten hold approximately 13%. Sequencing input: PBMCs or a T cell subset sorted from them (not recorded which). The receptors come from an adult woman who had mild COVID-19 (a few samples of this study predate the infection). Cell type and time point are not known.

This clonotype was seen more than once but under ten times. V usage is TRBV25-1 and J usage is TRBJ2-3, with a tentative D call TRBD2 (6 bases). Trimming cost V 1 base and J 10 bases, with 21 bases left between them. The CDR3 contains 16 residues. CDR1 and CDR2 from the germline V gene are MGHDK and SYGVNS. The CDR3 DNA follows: TGTGCCAGCAGTGAATCCGCTGGCGGGGTTGTACAAGCGCAGTATTTT. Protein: CASSESAGGVVQAQYF.

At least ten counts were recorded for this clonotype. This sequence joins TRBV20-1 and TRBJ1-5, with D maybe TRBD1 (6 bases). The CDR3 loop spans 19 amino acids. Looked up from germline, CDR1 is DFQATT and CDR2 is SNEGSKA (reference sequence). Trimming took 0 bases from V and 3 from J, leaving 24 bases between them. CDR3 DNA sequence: TGCAGTGCTAGAGATGTAGGGGGGCTCCCCGGGGGCTTCAATCAGCCCCAGCATTTT. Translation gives CSARDVGGLPGGFNQPQHF.

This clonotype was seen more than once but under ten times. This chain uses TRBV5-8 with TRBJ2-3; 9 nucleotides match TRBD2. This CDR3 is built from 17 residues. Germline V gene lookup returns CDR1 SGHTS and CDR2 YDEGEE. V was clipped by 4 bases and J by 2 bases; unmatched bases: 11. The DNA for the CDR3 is TGTGCCAGCAGCCCCTCCCCGACTAGCGGTTACACAGATACGCAGTATTTT. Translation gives CASSPSPTSGYTDTQYF.

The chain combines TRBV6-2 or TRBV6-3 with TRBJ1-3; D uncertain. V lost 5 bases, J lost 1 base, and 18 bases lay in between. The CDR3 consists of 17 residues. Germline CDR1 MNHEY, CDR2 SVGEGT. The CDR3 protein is CASSTLGSWVSGNTIYF. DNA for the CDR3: TGTGCCAGCAGTACCCTTGGCTCCTGGGTATCTGGAAACACCATATATTTT.

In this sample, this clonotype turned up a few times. CDR3 in DNA: TGTGCCAGCAGTCTTTATAGCGGGAGACTCTACAATGAGCAGTTCTTC. It translates to CASSLYSGRLYNEQFF. J is TRBJ2-1 and V is TRBV12-3 or TRBV12-4; 9 nucleotides align to TRBD2. This CDR3 region has 16 residues. The ends lost 5 bases at V and 3 bases at J; junction bases unmatched: 8.

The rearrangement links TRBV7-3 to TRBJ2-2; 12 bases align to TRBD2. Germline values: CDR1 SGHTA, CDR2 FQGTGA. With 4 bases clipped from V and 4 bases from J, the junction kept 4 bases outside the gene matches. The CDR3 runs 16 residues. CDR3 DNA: TGTGCCAGCAGCTCACCGACTAGCGGGAGCACCGGGGAGCTGTTTTTT. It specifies CASSSPTSGSTGELFF.

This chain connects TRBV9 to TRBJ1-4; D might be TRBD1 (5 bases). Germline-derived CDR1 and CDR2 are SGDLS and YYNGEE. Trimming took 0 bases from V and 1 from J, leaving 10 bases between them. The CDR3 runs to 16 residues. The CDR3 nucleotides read TGTGCCAGCAGCGTAGCTGGGCAGGGAACTAATGAAAAACTGTTTTTT. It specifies CASSVAGQGTNEKLFF. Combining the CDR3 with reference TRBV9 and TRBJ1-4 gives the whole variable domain DSGVTQTPKHLITATGQRVTLRCSPRSGDLSVYWYQQSLDQGLQFLIQYYNGEERAKGNILERFSAQQFPDLHSELNLSSLELGDSALYFCASSVAGQGTNEKLFFGSGTQLSVL.

The DNA for the CDR3 is TGTGCCAGCAGCCGGGTCCCATCCACCGATACGCAGTATTTT. It yields the protein CASSRVPSTDTQYF. V usage is TRBV3-1 and J usage is TRBJ2-3; D is uncertain. This CDR3 spans 14 amino acids. The V and J ends lost 4 bases and 6 bases respectively, with 14 bases between them. In germline, CDR1 is LGHDT, CDR2 YNNKEL (reference sequence).

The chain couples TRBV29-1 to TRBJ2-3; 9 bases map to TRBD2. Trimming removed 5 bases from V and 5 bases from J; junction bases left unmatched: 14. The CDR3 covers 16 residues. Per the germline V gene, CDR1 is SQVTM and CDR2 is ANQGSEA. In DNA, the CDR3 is TGCAGCGTTAAGGGCGGGAGGGCCCGGTTCCGAGATACGCAGTATTTT. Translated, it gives CSVKGGRARFRDTQYF.